Reported below is one TCR beta chain. The antigen remains undetermined. One heparinised blood draw averaging about 116 mL was given by each donor. A sort by CD45RO/CCR7/CD25/CD127/CD95/CD27 yielded CD4+ naive, central memory, regulatory and stem cell-like memory cells. These data belong to a study of beta chain features in type 1 diabetes. Sequenced material consisted of expressed TCRB transcripts (all of the isolated RNA was reverse transcribed). Measured with immunoSEQ multiplex PCR; TCRdb has only the in-frame clones, and not every one. The profile shows more than 150,000 clones, more than 10% of them singletons. Study findings and constraints: A moderate, significant TCRB CDR3 shortening appeared in type 1 diabetes across four CD4+ subsets.

The V and J ends lost 4 bases and 6 bases, in that order; junction bases with no gene match: 7. The CDR3 is 16 residues long. Germline loops: CDR1 SGDLS, CDR2 YYNGEE. Sequenced: central memory CD4+ T cells from blood. The clonotype originates from a woman younger than 35 in good health. The chain uses TRBV9 and TRBJ2-2; TRBD2 matches 12 bases. The CDR3 DNA reads as TGTGCCAGCAGCACACGACTAGCGGGGGCCTCCGGGGAGCTGTTTTTT. Translating gives CASSTRLAGASGELFF.